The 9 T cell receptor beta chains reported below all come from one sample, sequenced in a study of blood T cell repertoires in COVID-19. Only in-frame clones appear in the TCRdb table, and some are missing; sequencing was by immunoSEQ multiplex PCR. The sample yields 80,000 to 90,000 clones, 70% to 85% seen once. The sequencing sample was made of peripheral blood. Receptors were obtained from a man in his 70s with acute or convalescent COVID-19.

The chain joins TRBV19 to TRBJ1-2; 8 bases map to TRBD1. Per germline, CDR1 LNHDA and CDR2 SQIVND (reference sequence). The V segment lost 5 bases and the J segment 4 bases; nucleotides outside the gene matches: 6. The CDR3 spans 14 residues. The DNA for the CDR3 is TGTGCCAGTAGTCCACCAGGGGGCGGCTATGGCTACACCTTC. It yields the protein CASSPPGGGYGYTF.

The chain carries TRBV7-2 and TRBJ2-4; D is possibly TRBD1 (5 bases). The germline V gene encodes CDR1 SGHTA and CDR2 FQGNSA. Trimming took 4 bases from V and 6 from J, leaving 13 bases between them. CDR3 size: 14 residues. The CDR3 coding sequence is TGTGCCAGCAGCTCGCAGGGATTCCTAAACATTCAGTACTTC. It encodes CASSSQGFLNIQYF.

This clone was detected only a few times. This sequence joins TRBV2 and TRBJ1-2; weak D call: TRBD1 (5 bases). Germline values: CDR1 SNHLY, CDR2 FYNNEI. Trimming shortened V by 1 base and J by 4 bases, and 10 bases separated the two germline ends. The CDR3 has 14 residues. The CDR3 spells CASSEEGEGYGYTF. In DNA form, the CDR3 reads TGTGCCAGCAGTGAAGAAGGGGAAGGCTATGGCTACACCTTC.

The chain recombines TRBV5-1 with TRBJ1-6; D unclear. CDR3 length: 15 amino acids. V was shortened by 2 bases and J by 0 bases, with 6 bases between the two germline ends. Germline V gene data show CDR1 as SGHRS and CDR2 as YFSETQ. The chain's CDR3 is CASSLWSSYNSPLHF. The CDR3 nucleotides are TGCGCCAGCAGCTTATGGAGCTCCTATAATTCACCCCTCCACTTT.

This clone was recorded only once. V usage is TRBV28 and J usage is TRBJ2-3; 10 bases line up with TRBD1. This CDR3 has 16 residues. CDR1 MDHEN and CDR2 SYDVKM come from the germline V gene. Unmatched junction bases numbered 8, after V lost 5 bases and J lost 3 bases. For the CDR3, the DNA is TGTGCCAGCAGTACCCCGACAGGGGGCAGTACAGATACGCAGTATTTT. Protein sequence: CASSTPTGGSTDTQYF. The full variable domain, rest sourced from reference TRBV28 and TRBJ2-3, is DVKVTQSSRYLVKRTGEKVFLECVQDMDHENMFWYRQDPGLGLRLIYFSYDVKMKEKGDIPEGYSVSREKKERFSLILESASTNQTSMYLCASSTPTGGSTDTQYFGPGTRLTVL.

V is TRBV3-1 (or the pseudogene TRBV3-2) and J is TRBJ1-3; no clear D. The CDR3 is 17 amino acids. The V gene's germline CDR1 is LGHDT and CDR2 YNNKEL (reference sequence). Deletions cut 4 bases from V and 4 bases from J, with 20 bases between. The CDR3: CASSPRPGIGRGNTIYF. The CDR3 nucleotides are TGTGCCAGCAGCCCCCGACCGGGGATCGGAAGGGGAAACACCATATATTTT.

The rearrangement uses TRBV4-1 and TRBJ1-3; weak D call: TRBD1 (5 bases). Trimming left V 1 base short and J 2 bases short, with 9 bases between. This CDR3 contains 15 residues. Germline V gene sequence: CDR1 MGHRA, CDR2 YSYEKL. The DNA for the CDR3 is TGCGCCAGCAGCCAAGGGAGGGGAGCTGGAAACACCATATATTTT. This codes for CASSQGRGAGNTIYF.

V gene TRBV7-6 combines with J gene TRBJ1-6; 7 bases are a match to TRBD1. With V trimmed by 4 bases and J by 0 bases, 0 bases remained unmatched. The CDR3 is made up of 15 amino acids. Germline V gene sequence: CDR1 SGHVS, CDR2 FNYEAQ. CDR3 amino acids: CASSSGGSYNSPLHF. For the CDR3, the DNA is TGTGCCAGCAGCTCAGGGGGCTCCTATAATTCACCCCTCCACTTT.

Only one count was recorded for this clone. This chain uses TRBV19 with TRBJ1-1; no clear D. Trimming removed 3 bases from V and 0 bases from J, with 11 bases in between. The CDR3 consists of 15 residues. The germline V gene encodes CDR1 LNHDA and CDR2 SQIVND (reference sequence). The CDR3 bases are TGTGCCAGTAGTATTGGGCCCTTCATGAACACTGAAGCTTTCTTT. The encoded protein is CASSIGPFMNTEAFF.